This T cell receptor (beta chain) was found in a study of PD-1 blockade in classical Hodgkin lymphoma (TCRdb year 2020). Regarding the complete study: Nivolumab dosing was 3 mg/kg intravenously every 2 weeks, continuing until either disease progression or unacceptable toxicity. A peripheral blood immune signature of response to PD-1 blockade in classical Hodgkin lymphoma was defined using TCR beta sequencing and CyTOF. Overall study outcomes, separate from this receptor: Newly diagnosed patients were reported to have lower baseline TCR diversity than healthy donors, and relapsed/refractory patients were reported to have lower baseline TCR diversity still. Patients starting nivolumab less than 1 year after ASCT had lower diversity and were excluded from later analyses to avoid confounding by immune reconstitution. Trial patients with a complete response had baseline diversity similar to that of newly diagnosed patients, while partial responders and progressors had significantly lower diversity. The study was limited to a single clinical trial cohort, and causes of repertoire differences, possibly disease activity or prior therapy, remained undefined. By C4D1, a significant rise was seen in CD4+ TCR diversity but not in CD8+ TCR diversity (p=0.0027 vs p=0.16), and the rise was most apparent among complete responders (p=0.02).

The CDR3 has 12 amino acids, counting the end cysteine and phenylalanine. Just the 36-base CDR3 DNA is kept, in frame starting at base 1. CDR1 is given as MNHNS and CDR2 as SASEGT, both from the germline V gene. The junction carries 15 bases between V and J, which are trimmed by 3 bases and 13 bases respectively. Note on this clone: It has no known antigen specificity. No base quality values were provided; no much bigger clone lies one nucleotide off.

The Qiagen DNeasy kit was used to extract genomic DNA from unsorted PBMCs and from the negatively selected CD4+ and CD8+ fractions. TCR beta CDR3 regions were subjected to amplification by immunoSEQ multiplex PCR with primers that anneal to V and J segments. A synthetic immune receptor repertoire was used to minimize amplification bias, and any residual bias was removed computationally once sequencing was done. For the original study's pipeline: Repertoire diversity was quantified as the Shannon entropy index using custom Python scripts. Unsorted, CD4+ and CD8+ repertoires were examined separately, except in combined analyses, for which CD4+ and CD8+ sequences were merged in silico. A clone counted as expanded when the clone's frequency after treatment rose at least 2-fold relative to C1D1, and clones undetected at baseline were given a pseudocount of 0.5. Clones with 0 or 1 copy at C1D1 were defined as singleton clones, while clones with 2 or more copies were defined as non-singleton clones. By matching protein sequences in sorted samples from the same patient, clones expanded in unsorted samples were annotated as CD4+, CD8+ or unknown. Wilcoxon tests on paired samples were used to test diversity changes from C1D1 to C4D1. What TCRdb holds here is the immuneACCESS table cut down to in-frame rearrangements. Part of the clones is not present; checked against another copy, under half of the missing clones reflect an unresolved V gene, and the others are unexplained. V and J calls and clone size are as listed in that table; D and trimming were resolved from the DNA. For this sample the table gives about 97,000 clones, of which approximately 88% were detected only once. The ten largest clones take up 10% to 15% of the sample.

The intended sense of this specimen's time point label: cycle 1 day 1 (C1D1), immediately before nivolumab initiation. All trial patients had relapsed after autologous stem cell transplantation, with cohorts A, B and C differing in prior brentuximab vedotin exposure. The trial cohort was composed of about 58 patients with relapsed/refractory classical Hodgkin lymphoma, for whom complete response, partial response or progressive disease was recorded as best overall response. In the multi-cohort phase II CheckMate 205 trial, trial patients received single-agent nivolumab. An independent review committee assessed best overall response by applying the 2007 International Working Group response criteria. Trial PBMCs were collected immediately before nivolumab initiation (C1D1) and during therapy at cycle 2 day 1 and cycle 4 day 1. After peripheral blood was drawn into 8 mL Vacutainer Cell Preparation Tubes, PBMCs were isolated by centrifugation and then cryopreserved.

The chain is made from TRBV6-1 and TRBJ1-2; the D gene is not confidently resolved. The material sequenced was peripheral blood mononuclear cells (PBMCs), taken at baseline. The clonotype was recovered from a human donor with classical Hodgkin lymphoma. The nucleotide sequence is given as TGTGCCAGCAGTGAGCGGCGGGAGGCAGGCACCTTC. Translated, it reads CASSERREAGTF.